Presented here are 25 T cell receptor beta chains from one specimen sequenced in a study of blood T cells in healthy people across ages. Next came a second PCR, run for about 7 to 11 cycles, which used a sample-barcoded 5' primer along with a J-beta primer mix. TCRdb reprocessed the 5' RACE reads with MiXCR, giving one entry per CDR3 protein. Of about 1.8 million distinct CDR3 sequences listed, approximately 50% are singletons. Sequencing used blood. All receptors come from a woman in her thirties or forties in good health.

This clonotype was detected only a few times. This rearrangement joins TRBV27 to TRBJ1-2; a weak D match, TRBD1 (6 bases). Germline assignment: CDR1 MNHEY and CDR2 SMNVEV (reference sequence). The CDR3 has 14 amino acids. Between the trimmed V and J ends, which lost 8 bases and 6 bases, there was a span of 19 bases. CDR3 protein: CASGNRAGENGYTF. Written as DNA, the CDR3 is TGTGCCAGCGGCAACAGGGCTGGTGAGAATGGCTACACCTTC.

This clonotype was picked up a small number of times. The V gene is TRBV5-5, the J gene TRBJ2-7; D possibly corresponds to TRBD2 (5 bases). This CDR3 region has 13 residues. Germline assignment: CDR1 SGHKS and CDR2 YYEKEE (reference sequence). Between the trimmed V and J ends, which lost 2 bases and 7 bases, there was a span of 13 bases. CDR3 bases: TGTGCCAGCAGCTTCCTGGGGTCGGGGGAGCAGTACTTC. It specifies CASSFLGSGEQYF. Looking up the rest from reference TRBV5-5 and TRBJ2-7 gives the full variable domain: DAGVTQSPTHLIKTRGQQVTLRCSPISGHKSVSWYQQVLGQGPQFIFQYYEKEERGRGNFPDRFSARQFPNYSSELNVNALLLGDSALYLCASSFLGSGEQYFGPGTRLTVT.

The V and J genes are TRBV29-1 and TRBJ2-3; D gene uncertain. Germline loops: CDR1 SQVTM, CDR2 ANQGSEA. The CDR3 has 11 amino acids. V was clipped by 3 bases and J by 2 bases, with 3 bases between them. In nucleotides, the CDR3 is TGCAGCGTTGAGCCCACAGATACGCAGTATTTT. It is translated as CSVEPTDTQYF.

The chain recombines TRBV6-5 with TRBJ1-4; 7 bases match TRBD1. CDR1 is MNHEY, CDR2 SVGAGI, per germline. This CDR3 has 16 amino acids. The trim removed 7 bases at V and 8 bases at J, leaving 16 bases unmatched. CDR3 residues: CASTQLSTGRNEKLFF. In DNA, the CDR3 is TGTGCCAGCACCCAGCTATCGACAGGGAGGAACGAAAAACTGTTTTTT.

V and J are TRBV7-2 and TRBJ1-5, with D possibly TRBD1 on 6 matching bases. The germline gives CDR1 SGHTA, CDR2 FQGNSA. Trimming removed 2 bases at V and 4 bases at J, with 12 bases between. The CDR3 length is 15 residues. CDR3 bases: TGTGCCAGCAGCTTATACGGGACATTTAATCAGCCCCAGCATTTT. It translates to CASSLYGTFNQPQHF.

This clonotype was counted between two and nine times. The chain has TRBV2 and TRBJ1-2; D call uncertain. The V gene's germline CDR1 is SNHLY and CDR2 FYNNEI. V lost 8 bases, J lost 8 bases, and 15 bases lay in between. CDR3 length: 12 amino acids. In DNA form, the CDR3 reads TGTGCCAGCGCTGGACCGACTTTCGGCTACACCTTC. It specifies CASAGPTFGYTF.

The chain carries TRBV9 and TRBJ2-5; D is possibly TRBD2 (6 bases). V was clipped by 0 bases and J by 2 bases, with 11 bases between them. This CDR3 region has 15 residues. Germline V gene lookup returns CDR1 SGDLS and CDR2 YYNGEE. The CDR3 here is CASSVVGGPQETQYF. The CDR3 DNA follows: TGTGCCAGCAGCGTAGTGGGAGGCCCTCAAGAGACCCAGTACTTC.

The J gene is TRBJ1-1, the V gene TRBV20-1; D not certain. Germline CDR1 and CDR2: DFQATT and SNEGSKA (reference sequence). The CDR3 consists of 13 residues. V lost 0 bases to trimming and J lost 4 bases, with 9 bases between them. The CDR3 here is CSARDLTGTEAFF. The CDR3 bases are TGCAGTGCTAGAGATCTGACGGGCACTGAAGCTTTCTTT.

This clonotype was seen a handful of times. The gene calls are TRBV4-2 and TRBJ1-2; no clear D. The germline CDR1 and CDR2 sequences are LGHNA and YNFKEQ. Trimming left V 3 bases short and J 4 bases short, with 9 bases between. There are 13 residues in the CDR3. The CDR3 loop reads CASSQGWTYGYTF. Here the CDR3 DNA reads TGTGCCAGCAGCCAGGGTTGGACCTATGGCTACACCTTC.

This clonotype was recorded a few times. V usage is TRBV12-3 or TRBV12-4 and J usage is TRBJ2-7; 8 bases fit TRBD2. V trimming: 5 bases; J trimming: 3 bases; junction bases outside the gene matches: 9. The CDR3 contains 15 residues. CDR3 bases: TGTGCCAGCAGTCCAGGACTAGCAATTCTCTACGAGCAGTACTTC. Translation: CASSPGLAILYEQYF.

The chain combines TRBV12-5 with TRBJ2-5; 10 nucleotides match TRBD2. The ends lost 2 bases at V and 7 bases at J; junction bases unmatched: 13. Germline V gene sequence: CDR1 LGHNT, CDR2 FRNRAP. This CDR3 comprises 17 residues. The CDR3 nucleotides read TGTGCTAGTGGTTTGTTGAGCGGGGGGGTTTTGAAGGGGACCCAGTACTTC. Encoded protein: CASGLLSGGVLKGTQYF. Variable domain in full (rest from reference TRBV12-5 and TRBJ2-5): DARVTQTPRHKVTEMGQEVTMRCQPILGHNTVFWYRQTMMQGLELLAYFRNRAPLDDSGMPKDRFSAEMPDATLATLKIQPSEPRDSAVYFCASGLLSGGVLKGTQYFGPGTRLLVL.

This sequence joins TRBV2 and TRBJ2-4; TRBD1 aligns across 7 bases. The trim removed 7 bases at V and 1 base at J, leaving 7 bases unmatched. Germline assignment: CDR1 SNHLY and CDR2 FYNNEI. CDR3 length: 15 amino acids. The CDR3 here is CASIRGTVAKNIQYF. CDR3 DNA: TGTGCCAGCATCAGAGGGACAGTCGCCAAAAACATTCAGTACTTC.

The rearrangement joins TRBV12-3 or TRBV12-4 to TRBJ2-4, with 9 bases lining up with TRBD1. The CDR3 has 16 amino acids. The V and J ends lost 4 bases and 3 bases, in that order; junction bases with no gene match: 7. In nucleotides, the CDR3 is TGTGCCAGCAGTTCCGGACCGGGACAGGGCAAAAACATTCAGTACTTC. This encodes CASSSGPGQGKNIQYF.

The CDR3 region is CSARLGISTDTQYF. The CDR3 nucleotides are TGCAGTGCTAGATTAGGAATTAGCACAGATACGCAGTATTTT. The chain couples TRBV20-1 to TRBJ2-3; D is uncertain. This CDR3 spans 14 amino acids. The germline gives CDR1 DFQATT, CDR2 SNEGSKA (reference sequence). Trimming cost V 2 bases and J 0 bases, with 9 bases left between them.

The V gene is TRBV12-3 or TRBV12-4, the J gene TRBJ1-4, with D possibly matching TRBD1 (6 bases). V was clipped by 5 bases and J by 4 bases, with 14 bases between them. The CDR3 has 15 residues. The CDR3: CASSGRGGVNEKLFF. CDR3 bases: TGTGCCAGCAGTGGCAGGGGTGGAGTTAATGAAAAACTGTTTTTT.

The rearrangement joins TRBV10-3 to TRBJ2-7; 10 bases line up with TRBD1. Per the germline V gene, CDR1 is ENHRY and CDR2 is SYGVKD. This CDR3 is 13 amino acids long. The J segment lost 4 bases and the V segment lost 11 bases, leaving 8 bases of the junction unmatched. CDR3 protein: CAARDRGGYEQYF. The CDR3 bases are TGTGCCGCCCGGGACAGGGGTGGTTACGAGCAGTACTTC.

V and J are TRBV15 and TRBJ1-2; 11 bases are shared with TRBD1. The trim removed 0 bases at V and 7 bases at J, leaving 10 bases unmatched. The germline gives CDR1 LNHNV, CDR2 YYDKDF (reference sequence). The CDR3 loop spans 17 amino acids. The DNA of the CDR3 is TGTGCCACCAGCAGAGATTATGAGCGGACAGGGGGCCTTGGCTACACCTTC. Protein product: CATSRDYERTGGLGYTF.

The rearrangement uses TRBV2 and TRBJ2-1, with TRBD2 identical over 9 bases. The CDR3 runs 14 residues. The germline V gene encodes CDR1 SNHLY and CDR2 FYNNEI. V gave up 8 bases and J gave up 7 bases; unmatched junction bases: 9. The CDR3 DNA is TGTGCCAGCGGTTCGCGGGGGGGCGCGAATGAGCAGTTCTTC. Translation: CASGSRGGANEQFF. The complete variable domain, with remaining parts taken from reference TRBV2 and TRBJ2-1, reads EPEVTQTPSHQVTQMGQEVILRCVPISNHLYFYWYRQILGQKVEFLVSFYNNEISEKSEIFDDQFSVERPDGSNFTLKIRSTKLEDSAMYFCASGSRGGANEQFFGPGTRLTVL.

This clonotype appeared a few times. The chain combines TRBV14 with TRBJ2-5, with TRBD2 matching 8 bases. CDR1 and CDR2 from the germline V gene are SGHDN and FVKESK. V gave up 5 bases and J gave up 11 bases; unmatched junction bases: 7. The CDR3 runs to 12 residues. The CDR3: CASSSGGGPQYF. The CDR3 bases are TGTGCCAGCAGCTCGGGAGGGGGTCCGCAGTACTTC.

This chain joins TRBV14 and TRBJ1-1; a possible D gene is TRBD1 (5 bases). The germline gives CDR1 SGHDN, CDR2 FVKESK. There are 16 residues in the CDR3. Trimming shortened V by 3 bases and J by 2 bases, and 16 bases separated the two germline ends. The CDR3 region has the DNA TGTGCCAGCAGCCAGGTACTACCGGGACCCAACACTGAAGCTTTCTTT. Translation: CASSQVLPGPNTEAFF.

The chain carries TRBV3-1 and TRBJ2-3, with D perhaps matching TRBD2 (6 bases). CDR3 length: 12 amino acids. Germline V gives CDR1 LGHDT, CDR2 YNNKEL (reference sequence). The germline V and J ends were trimmed by 4 bases and 9 bases, with 11 bases remaining between them. This chain's CDR3 is CASSPTRMTQYF. The CDR3 region has the DNA TGTGCCAGCAGCCCGACTAGGATGACGCAGTATTTT.

This chain connects TRBV7-9 to TRBJ2-3, with TRBD2 matching over 14 bases. Germline CDR1 reads SEHNR; CDR2 reads FQNEAQ (reference sequence). With V trimmed by 5 bases and J by 2 bases, 15 bases remained unmatched. The length of the CDR3 is 20 residues. This chain's CDR3 is CASSTHRGLAGEIVTDTQYF. DNA for the CDR3: TGTGCCAGCAGCACACACAGGGGACTAGCGGGGGAGATTGTCACAGATACGCAGTATTTT.

This clonotype came up a few times. The chain employs TRBV29-1 and TRBJ2-7; unclear D gene. The CDR3 runs to 12 residues. V dropped 3 bases and J dropped 6 bases, with 12 bases sitting between them. The germline gives CDR1 SQVTM, CDR2 ANQGSEA. CDR3: CSVESASSEQYF. CDR3 nucleotides: TGCAGCGTTGAGAGTGCCAGCTCCGAGCAGTACTTC.

V and J are TRBV4-3 and TRBJ1-1; D is undetermined. V shed 0 bases and J shed 1 base, with 9 bases lying between them. The CDR3 is made up of 15 amino acids. Germline V CDR1 and CDR2: LGHNA, YSLEER. The CDR3 coding sequence is TGCGCCAGCAGCCAAGAGGCGGGTCGGAACACTGAAGCTTTCTTT. Residues: CASSQEAGRNTEAFF.

This chain joins TRBV24-1 and TRBJ1-5; 7 bases are a match to TRBD1. The CDR3 is 14 amino acids. Per the germline V gene, CDR1 is KGHDR and CDR2 is SFDVKD. V gave up 7 bases and J gave up 5 bases; unmatched junction bases: 7. The CDR3 spells CATSDRVRDQPQHF. CDR3 bases: TGTGCCACCAGCGACAGGGTCAGGGATCAGCCCCAGCATTTT.